This T cell receptor (beta chain) originates from a study of T cell responses to AZD1222 COVID-19 vaccine. Study-wide findings and caveats: Only five to seven AZD1222 recipients tested seropositive at baseline. Spike-spanning, vaccine-associated CD4 TCRs were dominant at 160-218 and 743-854. All repertoire sampling was performed exclusively after the peak T cell response.

The germline V gene encodes CDR1 SGHNT and CDR2 YYREEE (reference sequence). The CDR3 consists of 14 residues. The trim removed 4 bases at V and 0 bases at J, leaving 3 bases unmatched. Measured with immunoSEQ multiplex PCR; TCRdb has only the in-frame clones, and not every one. This sample yields 70,000 to 90,000 clones, of which approximately 85% are seen a single time; roughly an eighth belongs to the top ten. Concerning this clone: What it binds is not known.

This TCR derives from an adult who received the AZD1222 COVID-19 vaccine. The chain uses TRBV5-4 and TRBJ1-1; 7 positions agree with TRBD1. Sequencing was performed on peripheral blood, taken 28 days after the second AZD1222 dose. The CDR3 loop is CASSARGVNTEAFF. CDR3 bases: TGTGCCAGCAGCGCCAGGGGGGTGAACACTGAAGCTTTCTTT.